Sequencing of this T cell receptor beta chain was carried out in a study of PD-1 blockade in classical Hodgkin lymphoma (dated by TCRdb to about 2020). Context from the whole study: Nivolumab dosing was 3 mg/kg intravenously every 2 weeks, continuing until either disease progression or unacceptable toxicity. A peripheral blood immune signature of response to PD-1 blockade in classical Hodgkin lymphoma was defined using TCR beta sequencing and CyTOF.

V is pared back by 4 bases and J by 3 bases, with 17 bases lying between the germline termini. The germline V gene gives CDR1 as SGHRS and CDR2 as YFSETQ. From the cysteine through the phenylalanine, the CDR3 covers 15 amino acids. The entry retains the CDR3 DNA only, 45 bases that are in frame from base 1. The full study reports these points: Only a single clinical trial cohort was studied, and what caused the repertoire differences, possibly disease activity or prior therapy, remained undefined. Trial patients achieving complete response had baseline diversity similar to newly diagnosed patients, whereas partial responders and progressors had significantly lower diversity. Baseline TCR diversity was reported to be lower in newly diagnosed patients than in healthy donors and to be lower still in relapsed/refractory patients. CD4+ but not CD8+ TCR diversity rose significantly by C4D1 (p=0.0027 vs p=0.16), most apparent in complete responders (p=0.02). Lower diversity was seen in patients whose nivolumab began less than 1 year after ASCT, and these patients were left out of later analyses so that immune reconstitution would not confound the results.

As to this clone: Its antigen specificity is not known. Per-nucleotide qualities are absent, and no much larger clonotype sits a single base away.

Genomic DNA was extracted with the Qiagen DNeasy kit from unsorted PBMCs and from negatively selected CD4+ and CD8+ fractions. TCR beta CDR3 regions were amplified by immunoSEQ multiplex PCR using primers annealing to V and J segments. A synthetic immune receptor repertoire was used to minimize amplification bias, and any remaining bias was removed computationally after sequencing. In the paper's pipeline: Repertoire diversity was quantified as the Shannon entropy index using custom Python scripts. The unsorted, CD4+ and CD8+ repertoires were each analyzed separately, with the exception of combined analyses, where CD4+ and CD8+ sequences were merged in silico. A clone was considered expanded if an increase in frequency of at least 2-fold after treatment relative to C1D1 was found, and a pseudocount of 0.5 was applied to clones undetected at baseline. Clones with 0 or 1 copy at C1D1 were defined as singleton clones, while clones with 2 or more copies were defined as non-singleton clones. By matching protein sequences in sorted samples from the same patient, clones expanded in unsorted samples were annotated as CD4+, CD8+ or unknown. Wilcoxon tests on paired samples were used to test changes in diversity from C1D1 to C4D1. The clones in this table, taken by TCRdb from immuneACCESS, are in-frame only. Not every clone is retained; where verified, under half of the shortfall comes from an unresolved V gene, and the cause of the rest is unknown. V, J and clone size are taken as reported in that table, and D and trimming were inferred from the DNA itself. The sample table contains some 100,000 clones; only one count was recorded for more than 90% of them. The top ten clonotypes cover about 2.5% of the sample.

The meaning of the sample's time point label: cycle 1 day 1 (C1D1), immediately before nivolumab initiation. Relapse after autologous stem cell transplantation had occurred in all trial patients, and cohorts A, B and C were distinguished by prior brentuximab vedotin exposure. The trial cohort comprised 60 or so patients with relapsed/refractory classical Hodgkin lymphoma whose best overall responses were complete response, partial response or progressive disease. Single-agent nivolumab was administered to trial patients in the multi-cohort phase II CheckMate 205 trial. An independent review committee assessed best overall response by applying the 2007 International Working Group response criteria. Trial PBMCs were collected immediately before nivolumab initiation (C1D1) and during therapy at cycle 2 day 1 and cycle 4 day 1. Peripheral blood was collected in 8 mL Vacutainer Cell Preparation Tubes, from which PBMCs were isolated by centrifugation and then cryopreserved.

The sequenced sample was peripheral blood mononuclear cells (PBMCs), obtained at baseline. This TCR was recovered from a human donor with classical Hodgkin lymphoma. The V and J genes are TRBV5-1 and TRBJ2-7; a weak D assignment points to TRBD2 (5 bases agree). The CDR3 has the sequence CASSPRAQGGYEQYF. In nucleotide form, the sequence is TGCGCCAGCAGCCCCCGGGCCCAAGGAGGCTACGAGCAGTACTTC.